Sequencing of this T cell receptor (beta chain) was carried out in a study of T cell responses to AZD1222 COVID-19 vaccine (dated by TCRdb to about 2021). For the study in its entirety: Because spike-specific TCR depth and breadth did not differ between the two schedules, AZD1222 recipients who got a second dose at roughly 4 weeks were pooled with those who got a second dose at roughly 12 weeks. TCR sequencing covered approximately 230 trial participants: some 210 given two doses of AZD1222 and 26 given two doses of MenACWY control vaccine. Trial participants were enrolled into age subgroups of 18-55, 56-69 and 70-plus years, which contained approximately 150, 28 and 58 TCR-sequenced participants, respectively.

The study at large found these results: Participants were mostly white British and included more females than males, and it was suggested by the authors that clonal diversity may have been underestimated. The 56-69-year group was small, and its depth increase did not reach significance, likely because of low power. Conclusions about previously exposed vaccinees are limited because only a handful of AZD1222 recipients were SARS-CoV-2 seropositive at baseline. The whole spike protein was spanned by vaccine-associated CD4 TCRs, and dominant responses were seen in regions 160-218 and 743-854. Nearly half of unique spike-specific TCRs reportedly recognized epitopes outside regions mutated in the B.1.351 and B.1.1.7 variants. Because no day 14 peak-response samples were available, repertoires were characterized only after the peak T cell response. After two AZD1222 doses, both the breadth and the depth of spike-specific TCRs were significantly higher than at day 0 and than in MenACWY recipients.

The CDR3 regions of human TCRbeta chains were subjected to immunosequencing. The study's processing was this. Repertoire TCRs were checked for matches against a reference library of SARS-CoV-2-specific TCRs that had been generated using the MIRA antigen-specificity platform. Breadth meant the fraction of unique TCRs that were SARS-CoV-2-associated, whereas depth meant the fraction of total T cells that were SARS-CoV-2-associated. Using the MIRA data, each spike-specific TCR was mapped to the spike region that the TCR reacts to and placed in a CD4 or CD8 class. Log10-transformed breadth and depth values were compared by one-way ANOVA with Sidak's multiple comparisons tests. This immuneACCESS table, as held by TCRdb, lists in-frame sequences with V and J called but not all clones. Of the missing ones, under half trace to an unresolved V gene in checked studies; the others have no known cause. That table supplies the V and J calls and clone size; D and trimming were determined from the DNA. Across this sample there are 130,000 or so clones, with roughly 93% seen only once. Of the sample, approximately 3.4% is held by the ten largest clones.

Per the publication, the time point label means: baseline before first vaccination. Vaccinee samples came from UK trials COV001 and COV002, including a single-blind randomized controlled phase 2/3 trial of AZD1222 (ChAdOx1 nCoV-19) in healthy adults. For TCRbeta chain sequencing, PBMC samples were collected from trial participants at day 0 and at day 28 after the second dose. Looking up the germline V gene yields CDR1 MDHEN and CDR2 SYDVKM. Trimming costs V 7 bases and J 6 bases, and their ends lie 30 bases apart. Inclusive of the bounding cysteine and phenylalanine, the CDR3 is 18 residues long. Only the CDR3 DNA is retained, 54 bases long and in frame from the first base. About this clone itself: Its antigen is still unknown. One base away there is no much larger clone; base qualities are not given.

This sequence was found in an adult in good health. The rearranged segments are TRBV28 and TRBJ1-2, with TRBD1 as a weak D call on 5 bases. The sequencing used peripheral blood, collected on day 0 of AZD1222 vaccination. CDR3 region: CASTVSQGARAHVNGYTF. DNA sequence: TGTGCCAGCACCGTTTCTCAAGGGGCGCGGGCACACGTAAATGGCTACACCTTC.